One and the same sample provided the 21 T cell receptor beta chains below, sequenced in a study. In TCRdb, the RT-PCR reads were re-called with MiXCR into one record per CDR3 protein. Of about 680,000 distinct CDR3 sequences in the sample, 11% to 15% are singletons; the top ten hold roughly 3.6%. Sequencing input: memory CD4+ T cells from blood. The receptors shown here come from a female donor in good health, serving as a healthy control.

The chain uses TRBV7-2 and TRBJ1-5; 7 positions match TRBD1. Trimming at V came to 2 bases and at J to 7 bases, leaving 2 bases not matched to a gene. The CDR3 is 13 amino acids. Per the germline V gene, CDR1 is SGHTA and CDR2 is FQGNSA. The CDR3 sequence: CASSLQGQQPQHF. The DNA for the CDR3 is TGTGCCAGCAGCTTACAGGGACAGCAGCCCCAGCATTTT.

Written as DNA, the CDR3 is TGTGCCAGCAGCTCAGGCCCGCAGGGGGCAATTACCGGGGAGCTGTTTTTT. Its translation: CASSSGPQGAITGELFF. The chain uses TRBV7-2 and TRBJ2-2; 8 bases agree with TRBD1. This CDR3 is 17 amino acids long. J lost 5 bases, V lost 4 bases, and 12 bases had no gene match. Germline CDR1 reads SGHTA; CDR2 reads FQGNSA.

This clonotype occurred many times. This chain joins TRBV6-5 and TRBJ2-3; D may be TRBD2 (5 bases). The CDR3 contains 15 residues. V lost 5 bases and J 1 base, leaving 13 bases between the germline ends. Germline CDR1 and CDR2: MNHEY and SVGAGI. CDR3 DNA: TGTGCCAGCAGTGATACTAGTCGTGGCACAGATACGCAGTATTTT. Translating it yields CASSDTSRGTDTQYF.

This clonotype was found many times. The chain uses TRBV5-1 and TRBJ2-7, with D tentatively TRBD2 (6 bases). Trimming stripped 5 bases from V and 1 base from J, with 10 bases between. The CDR3 consists of 13 residues. Germline CDR1 SGHRS, CDR2 YFSETQ. For the CDR3, the DNA is TGCGCCAGCAGTAGACTAGAGTCCTACGAGCAGTACTTC. The encoded protein is CASSRLESYEQYF.

This clonotype has just a few counts. The V and J genes are TRBV20-1 and TRBJ1-1, with D possibly matching TRBD1 (5 bases). The V gene's germline CDR1 is DFQATT and CDR2 SNEGSKA (reference sequence). The CDR3 spans 14 residues. CDR3 bases: TGCAGCCTGATGAAAGGAAGCGGGGGCACTGAAGCTTTCTTT. The encoded protein is CSLMKGSGGTEAFF.

The table lists this clonotype with a few counts. The chain employs TRBV2 and TRBJ1-4, with D tentatively TRBD1 (5 bases). Germline-derived CDR1 and CDR2 are SNHLY and FYNNEI. Trimming shortened V by 7 bases and J by 2 bases, and 11 bases separated the two germline ends. The CDR3 extends over 14 amino acids. The CDR3 sequence: CASTEGWTNEKLFF. In nucleotides, the CDR3 is TGTGCCAGCACCGAGGGGTGGACTAATGAAAAACTGTTTTTT.

This clonotype was recorded at least ten times. The chain joins TRBV5-6 to TRBJ2-7; 8 bases align to TRBD2. This CDR3 region has 15 residues. V shed 0 bases, J shed 1 base, and the junction held 3 bases outside the gene matches. Germline V lookup: CDR1 SGHDT, CDR2 YYEEEE. The CDR3 loop is CASSLGASGSYEQYF. The CDR3 DNA follows: TGTGCCAGCAGCTTGGGAGCTAGCGGGTCCTACGAGCAGTACTTC.

CDR3: CASSYLGRAPSTRAEQFF. For the CDR3, the DNA is TGTGCCAGCAGTTACCTGGGCAGGGCGCCCTCCACGCGGGCCGAGCAGTTCTTC. This chain uses TRBV6-2 or TRBV6-3 with TRBJ2-1, with D possibly being TRBD1 or TRBD2 (5 bases each). The V end was cut by 2 bases, the J end by 10 bases, with 27 bases between. Per the germline V gene, CDR1 is MNHEY and CDR2 is SVGEGT. This CDR3 contains 18 residues.

V and J are TRBV3-1 and TRBJ1-5; D not certain. CDR1 LGHDT and CDR2 YNNKEL come from the germline V gene (reference sequence). CDR3 length equals 15 residues. The V and J ends lost 0 bases and 4 bases respectively, with 10 bases between them. CDR3 region: CASSQDPRGNQPQHF. DNA of the CDR3: TGTGCCAGCAGCCAAGACCCGAGAGGTAATCAGCCCCAGCATTTT.

This clonotype came up a few times. The J gene is TRBJ2-3, the V gene TRBV5-1, with 13 positions matching TRBD2. With 2 bases clipped from V and 7 bases from J, the junction kept 4 bases outside the gene matches. This CDR3 spans 15 amino acids. Per the germline V gene, CDR1 is SGHRS and CDR2 is YFSETQ. Written as DNA, the CDR3 is TGCGCCAGCAGCTTAACTAGCGGGGGGGCCAATACGCAGTATTTT. Encoded protein: CASSLTSGGANTQYF.

This clonotype has ten or more counts. The rearrangement joins TRBV6-5 to TRBJ1-2; 7 bases are shared with TRBD1. The trim removed 9 bases at V and 0 bases at J, leaving 13 bases unmatched. Germline V CDR1 and CDR2: MNHEY, SVGAGI. CDR3 length: 16 amino acids. The CDR3 nucleotides are TGTGCCAGTAGGTCGAGACGGACAGGCTCTAACTATGGCTACACCTTC. This sequence encodes CASRSRRTGSNYGYTF.

V usage is TRBV28 and J usage is TRBJ2-7, with D tentatively TRBD1 (6 bases). CDR3 length equals 14 residues. V lost 9 bases and J 1 base, leaving 16 bases between the germline ends. Germline lookup yields CDR1 MDHEN and CDR2 SYDVKM. This CDR3 is CASISFRGSYEQYF. In nucleotides, the CDR3 is TGTGCCAGTATCTCCTTCAGGGGATCCTACGAGCAGTACTTC.

This clonotype was seen at least ten times. DNA of the CDR3: TGCAGTGCTAGAGTGGCCCCAGGACAAGGTCCCTCCTACGAGCAGTACTTC. Amino acids: CSARVAPGQGPSYEQYF. The chain has TRBV20-1 and TRBJ2-7, with D tentatively TRBD1 (5 bases). Germline values: CDR1 DFQATT, CDR2 SNEGSKA (reference sequence). Trimming took off 1 base at V and 0 bases at J, with 19 bases between the two ends. This CDR3 is built from 17 residues.

In this sample, this clonotype turned up a few times. One junction end does not reproduce the germline sequence, and a read error may be involved. V is TRBV5-1 and J is TRBJ2-5; D may be TRBD2 (5 bases). The germline V gene encodes CDR1 SGHRS and CDR2 YFSETQ. There are 13 residues in the CDR3. This CDR3 reads CASTLGAQETQYF. The CDR3 DNA reads as TGCGCCAGCACCTTGGGAGCTCAAGAGACCCAGTACTTC.

This clonotype was detected many times. The V call is TRBV27, the J call TRBJ1-2; TRBD1 matches 9 bases. This CDR3 comprises 15 residues. V gave up 7 bases and J gave up 7 bases; unmatched junction bases: 13. Germline CDR1 and CDR2: MNHEY and SMNVEV (reference sequence). This CDR3 is CASTSIGQGMSGYTF. The CDR3 nucleotides read TGTGCCAGCACCTCCATTGGACAGGGGATGAGTGGCTACACCTTC.

This clonotype came up a few times. This chain links TRBV7-2 with TRBJ2-2, with unresolved D. Germline lookup yields CDR1 SGHTA and CDR2 FQGNSA. Trimming shortened V by 5 bases and J by 7 bases, and 14 bases separated the two germline ends. The CDR3 sequence is 14 residues long. The CDR3 nucleotides are TGTGCCAGCAGCCCCCATAAGGGTGGCGGGGAGCTGTTTTTT. Protein: CASSPHKGGGELFF. The variable domain in full, completed from reference TRBV7-2 and TRBJ2-2, reads GAGVSQSPSNKVTEKGKDVELRCDPISGHTALYWYRQSLGQGLEFLIYFQGNSAPDKSGLPSDRFSAERTGGSVSTLTIQRTQQEDSAVYLCASSPHKGGGELFFGEGSRLTVL.

This clonotype was seen only a few times. The genes are TRBV5-5 and TRBJ1-1; 10 bases are a match to TRBD1. Germline V gene sequence: CDR1 SGHKS, CDR2 YYEKEE (reference sequence). The CDR3 is 15 amino acids. V trimming: 3 bases; J trimming: 6 bases; junction bases outside the gene matches: 8. This CDR3 reads CASSSWTGGFSEAFF. The CDR3 DNA is TGTGCCAGCAGCTCGTGGACAGGGGGTTTTTCTGAAGCTTTCTTT.

The chain carries TRBV27 and TRBJ1-1; the D gene is possibly TRBD1 (5 bases). Germline V gives CDR1 MNHEY, CDR2 SMNVEV (reference sequence). The CDR3 has 14 amino acids. Between the trimmed V and J ends, which lost 6 bases and 5 bases, there was a span of 16 bases. In nucleotides, the CDR3 is TGTGCCAGCAGGCTCCAGGGCGAGAATACTGAAGCTTTCTTT. Translating gives CASRLQGENTEAFF.

V usage is TRBV5-5 and J usage is TRBJ1-1; D unclear. The V end was cut by 1 base, the J end by 4 bases, with 5 bases between. The CDR3 has 12 amino acids. Germline CDR1 is SGHKS and CDR2 is YYEKEE (reference sequence). The CDR3 DNA sequence: TGTGCCAGCAGCTTGTCGCTCACTGAAGCTTTCTTT. It translates to CASSLSLTEAFF.

Only a few counts were recorded for this clonotype. The chain has TRBV12-3 or TRBV12-4 and TRBJ1-2, with 9 bases aligning to TRBD1. With 5 bases clipped from V and 8 bases from J, the junction kept 6 bases outside the gene matches. This CDR3 contains 13 residues. Here the CDR3 DNA reads TGTGCCAGCAGTGAGGGACAGGGTCCCGGCTACACCTTC. Translating it yields CASSEGQGPGYTF.

The rearrangement uses TRBV28 and TRBJ2-3, with 7 bases aligning to TRBD1. CDR3 length equals 15 residues. Trimming took 5 bases from V and 5 from J; bases not matched to a gene: 10. The germline V gene has CDR1 MDHEN and CDR2 SYDVKM. CDR3 in amino acids: CASSPFDRERDTQYF. The CDR3 region has the DNA TGTGCCAGCAGTCCATTCGACAGGGAGAGAGATACGCAGTATTTT.